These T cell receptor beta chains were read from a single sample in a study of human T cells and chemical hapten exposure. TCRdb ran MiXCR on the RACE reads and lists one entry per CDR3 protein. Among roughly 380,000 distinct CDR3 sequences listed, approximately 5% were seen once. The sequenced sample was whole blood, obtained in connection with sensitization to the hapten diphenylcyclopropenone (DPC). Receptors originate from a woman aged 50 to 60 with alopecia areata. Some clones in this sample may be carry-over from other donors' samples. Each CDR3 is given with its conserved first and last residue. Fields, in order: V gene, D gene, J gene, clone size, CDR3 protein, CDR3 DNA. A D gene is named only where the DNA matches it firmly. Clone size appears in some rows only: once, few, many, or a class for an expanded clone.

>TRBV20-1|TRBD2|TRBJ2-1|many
CSAGGNEQFF
TGCAGTGCGGGGGGGAATGAGCAGTTCTTC
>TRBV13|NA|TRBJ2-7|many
CASSLGRGEQYF
TGTGCCAGCAGCTTGGGTCGCGGGGAGCAGTACTTC
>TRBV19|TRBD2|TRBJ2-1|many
CASSAGLAFSEQFF
TGTGCCAGTAGTGCCGGACTAGCCTTTAGTGAGCAGTTCTTC
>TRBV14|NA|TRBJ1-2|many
CASSLNINYGYTF
TGTGCCAGCAGCCTTAACATTAACTATGGCTACACCTTC
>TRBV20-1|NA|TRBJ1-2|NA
CSARDLLGAYGYTF
TGCAGTGCTAGAGATTTGCTCGGTGCCTATGGCTACACCTTC
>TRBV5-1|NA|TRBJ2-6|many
CASSLDLVGTRGGANVLTF
TGCGCCAGCAGCTTGGATCTCGTCGGTACAAGAGGTGGGGCCAACGTCCTGACTTTC
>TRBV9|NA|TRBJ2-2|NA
CASSVGGQLTGELFF
TGTGCCAGCAGCGTAGGGGGGCAGCTCACCGGGGAGCTGTTTTTT
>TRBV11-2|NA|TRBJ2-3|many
CASSLERMAQYF
TGTGCCAGCAGCTTAGAAAGGATGGCGCAGTATTTT
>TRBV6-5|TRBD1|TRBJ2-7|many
CASSDEGQGAYEQYF
TGTGCCAGCAGTGACGAAGGACAGGGGGCCTACGAGCAGTACTTC
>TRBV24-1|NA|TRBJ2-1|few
CATSDLQYFDEQFF
TGTGCCACCAGTGATTTGCAATACTTCGATGAGCAGTTCTTC
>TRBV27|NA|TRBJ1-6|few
CASSFGTENSPLHF
TGTGCCAGCAGTTTTGGGACCGAGAATTCACCCCTCCACTTT
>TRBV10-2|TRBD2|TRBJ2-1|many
CASSGGLAGFLF
TGCGCCAGCAGTGGGGGACTAGCGGGATTCCTCTTC
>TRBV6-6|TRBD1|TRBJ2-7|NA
CASSSGQGKSEQYF
TGTGCCAGCAGTTCCGGACAGGGAAAGAGCGAGCAGTACTTC
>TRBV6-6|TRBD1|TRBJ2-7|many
CASRPGTGSYEQYF
TGTGCCAGCAGGCCCGGGACAGGGTCCTACGAGCAGTACTTC
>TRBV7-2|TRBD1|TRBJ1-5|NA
CASSKQGALQPQHF
TGTGCCAGCAGCAAACAGGGGGCACTTCAGCCCCAGCATTTT
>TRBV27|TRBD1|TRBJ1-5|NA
CASSHDRVNQPQHF
TGTGCCAGCAGCCACGACAGGGTTAATCAGCCCCAGCATTTT
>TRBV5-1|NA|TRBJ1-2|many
CASSSGGTELYTF
TGCGCCAGCAGCTCCGGGGGAACGGAGCTCTACACCTTC
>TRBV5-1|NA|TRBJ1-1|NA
CASSSGTAEGNTEAFF
TGCGCCAGCAGCTCTGGGACGGCCGAGGGAAACACTGAAGCTTTCTTT
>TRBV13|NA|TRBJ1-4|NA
CASSLSQDHEKLFF
TGTGCCAGCAGCTTAAGCCAGGACCATGAAAAACTGTTTTTT
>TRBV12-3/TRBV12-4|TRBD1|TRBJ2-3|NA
CASSPGQGETDTQYF
TGTGCCAGCAGTCCGGGACAGGGGGAGACAGATACGCAGTATTTT
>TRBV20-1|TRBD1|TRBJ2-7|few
CSAKTGGNSYEQYF
TGCAGTGCAAAGACAGGGGGAAATTCCTACGAGCAGTACTTC
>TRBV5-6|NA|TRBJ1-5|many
CASSAGGGPQHF
TGTGCCAGCAGCGCGGGCGGAGGGCCCCAGCATTTT
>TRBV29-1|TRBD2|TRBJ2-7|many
CSVGLWAGGPYEQYF
TGCAGCGTTGGTCTCTGGGCGGGGGGCCCCTACGAGCAGTACTTC
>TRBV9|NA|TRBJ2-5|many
CASSVGDGGIQTQYF
TGTGCCAGCAGCGTAGGGGATGGGGGCATCCAGACCCAGTACTTC
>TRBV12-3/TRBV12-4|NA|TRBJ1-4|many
CASSWGNEKLFF
TGTGCCAGCAGTTGGGGGAATGAAAAACTGTTTTTT
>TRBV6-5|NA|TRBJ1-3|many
CASSSGRLSSGNTIYF
TGTGCCAGCAGTTCCGGACGGCTATCCTCTGGAAACACCATATATTTT
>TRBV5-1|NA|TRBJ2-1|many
CASSLEAASYNEQFF
TGCGCCAGCAGCTTGGAGGCCGCCTCCTACAATGAGCAGTTCTTC
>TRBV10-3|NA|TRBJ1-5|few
CAISVLEGLSNQPQHF
TGTGCCATCAGTGTCTTAGAGGGGCTGAGCAATCAGCCCCAGCATTTT
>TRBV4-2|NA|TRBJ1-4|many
CASSPEGPRNEKLFF
TGTGCCAGCAGCCCCGAGGGACCCCGAAATGAAAAACTGTTTTTT
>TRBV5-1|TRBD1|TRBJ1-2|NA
CASSFWTGGDYGYTF
TGCGCCAGCAGCTTCTGGACAGGGGGCGACTATGGCTACACCTTC
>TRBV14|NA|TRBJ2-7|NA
CASSQGGTGYEQYF
TGTGCCAGCAGCCAAGGAGGGACGGGCTACGAGCAGTACTTC
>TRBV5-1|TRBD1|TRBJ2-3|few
CASSLANRGGDTQYF
TGCGCCAGCAGCTTGGCGAACAGGGGTGGAGATACGCAGTATTTT
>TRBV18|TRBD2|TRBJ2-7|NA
CASSPTTSSSYEQYF
TGTGCCAGCTCACCGACGACTAGCTCCTCCTACGAGCAGTACTTC
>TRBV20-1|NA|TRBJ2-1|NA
CSAPRDGRDEFF
TGCAGTGCACCCCGGGACGGAAGGGATGAGTTCTTC
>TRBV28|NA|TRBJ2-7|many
CASSGGAIYEQYF
TGTGCCAGCAGCGGAGGGGCCATCTACGAGCAGTACTTC
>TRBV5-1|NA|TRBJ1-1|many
CASTPWGGSTEAFF
TGCGCCAGCACCCCTTGGGGGGGCAGCACTGAAGCTTTCTTT
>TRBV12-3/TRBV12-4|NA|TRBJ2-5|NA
CASSLTGQYQETQYF
TGTGCCAGCAGTTTAACCGGGCAGTACCAAGAGACCCAGTACTTC
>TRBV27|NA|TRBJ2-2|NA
CASSPHRAANTGELFF
TGTGCCAGCAGTCCACATCGGGCAGCGAACACCGGGGAGCTGTTTTTT
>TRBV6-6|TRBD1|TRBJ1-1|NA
CASSWDSAAEAFF
TGTGCCAGCAGCTGGGACAGCGCGGCTGAAGCTTTCTTT
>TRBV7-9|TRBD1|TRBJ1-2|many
CASSYGTAYTF
TGTGCCAGCAGCTATGGGACAGCCTACACCTTC
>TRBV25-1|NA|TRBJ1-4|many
CASSELRNKEAKLFF
TGTGCCAGCAGTGAATTGAGGAATAAGGAGGCAAAACTGTTTTTT
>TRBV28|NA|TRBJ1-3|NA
CASSLWAAGNTIYF
TGTGCCAGCAGTTTATGGGCAGCTGGAAACACCATATATTTT
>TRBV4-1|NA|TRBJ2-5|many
CASSQDLLVEETQYF
TGCGCCAGCAGCCAAGATCTACTAGTGGAAGAGACCCAGTACTTC
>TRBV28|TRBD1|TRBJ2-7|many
CASSLRGYYEQYF
TGTGCCAGCAGCCTCAGGGGGTATTACGAGCAGTACTTC
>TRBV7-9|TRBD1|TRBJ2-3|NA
CASSSPRGLRTDTQYF
TGTGCCAGCAGCTCCCCCAGGGGGCTCCGCACAGATACGCAGTATTTT
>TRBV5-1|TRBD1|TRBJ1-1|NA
CASSLTAGGVQTEAFF
TGCGCCAGCAGCTTGACGGCAGGGGGAGTTCAGACTGAAGCTTTCTTT
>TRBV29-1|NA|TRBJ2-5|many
CSVGGVETQYF
TGCAGCGTTGGAGGGGTGGAGACCCAGTACTTC
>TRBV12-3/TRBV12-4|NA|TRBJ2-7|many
CASSFGFSDEQYF
TGTGCCAGCAGTTTTGGGTTTAGCGACGAGCAGTACTTC
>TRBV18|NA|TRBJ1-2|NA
CASSRQEHYGYTF
TGTGCCAGCTCAAGACAGGAACACTATGGCTACACCTTC
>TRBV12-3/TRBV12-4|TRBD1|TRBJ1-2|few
CASSFGDSNYGYTF
TGTGCCAGCAGTTTTGGGGACAGCAACTATGGCTACACCTTC
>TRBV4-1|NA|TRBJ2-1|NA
CASSLSITGNEQFF
TGCGCCAGCAGCCTTAGCATAACGGGAAATGAGCAGTTCTTC
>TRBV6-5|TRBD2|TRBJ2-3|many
CASSYTSGSSADTQYF
TGTGCCAGCAGTTACACTAGCGGGAGTAGCGCAGATACGCAGTATTTT
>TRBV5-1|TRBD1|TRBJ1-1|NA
CASGSGQGNTEAFF
TGCGCCAGTGGGTCGGGACAGGGGAACACTGAAGCTTTCTTT
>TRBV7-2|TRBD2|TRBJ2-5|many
CASSGGVQETQYF
TGTGCCTCCTCCGGGGGGGTGCAAGAGACCCAGTACTTC
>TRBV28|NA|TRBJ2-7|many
CASSPAGGRSYEQYF
TGTGCCAGCAGCCCAGCCGGCGGGCGCTCCTACGAGCAGTACTTC
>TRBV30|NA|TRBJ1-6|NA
CAWRTGKGSPLHF
TGTGCCTGGAGAACAGGGAAAGGTTCACCCCTCCACTTT
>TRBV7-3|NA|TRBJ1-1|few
CASSPQGSDTEAFF
TGTGCCAGCAGCCCGCAGGGGTCCGACACTGAAGCTTTCTTT
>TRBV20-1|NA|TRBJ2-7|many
CSARESYEQYF
TGCAGTGCTAGAGAGAGCTACGAGCAGTACTTC
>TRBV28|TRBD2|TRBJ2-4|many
CASSPLGTSTQYF
TGTGCCAGCAGTCCACTCGGGACTAGCACTCAGTACTTC